This T cell receptor (beta chain) was sequenced for a study of T cells in Graves' hyperthyroidism and ophthalmopathy. The CDR3 is 15 residues long. The V gene end was trimmed by 4 bases and the J gene end by 5 bases; junction bases not matched to a gene: 8. Germline CDR1 and CDR2: SEHNR and FQNEAQ (reference sequence). This clonotype was found a few times. Antigen: not known. Study outcomes and limitations: Clonotypes that were expanded in thyroid above 0.001 mostly appeared in blood too. Model predictions of ophthalmopathy came a median 6.5 months before onset.

TCR beta CDR3 sequences were amplified from RNA transcripts. The HTBI primer set was used in a first-round RT-PCR of the TCR CDR3. A single record per CDR3 protein comes from TCRdb applying MiXCR to the multiplex PCR reads. The repertoire holds about 550,000 distinct CDR3 sequences, with roughly 20% as singletons. Exclusion criteria comprised uncontrolled infection, other autoimmune disease, pregnancy or lactation. Sequencing was carried out using blood. The TCR comes from a man aged 18 to 29 with Graves' hyperthyroidism. The V gene is TRBV7-9, the J gene TRBJ1-2; TRBD1 matches 9 bases. CDR3 region: CASSSGQGTKYGYTF. The CDR3 DNA reads TGTGCCAGCAGCTCCGGACAGGGGACCAAGTATGGCTACACCTTC.